This T cell receptor (beta chain) was identified during a study of T-cell memory formation after mild COVID-19. V trimming: 0 bases; J trimming: 5 bases; junction bases outside the gene matches: 9. The CDR3 has 17 amino acids. Per germline, CDR1 SGHRS and CDR2 YFSETQ. From the 5' RACE reads, TCRdb called clonotypes with MiXCR, one entry per CDR3 protein. The top ten clones hold around a fifth of a sample with about 360,000 distinct CDR3 sequences, approximately 15% of them seen once. Study results and limitations: Certain responding clones were present in pre-infection memory, suggesting participation of cross-reactive memory. CD4+ clones that contracted lay mainly in CM and EM; CD8+ ones lay in EMRA.

Ten or more counts support this clonotype. Its antigen is as yet unknown. The chain couples TRBV5-1 to TRBJ2-5; 11 bases fit TRBD1. The TCR sequence derives from a man younger than 35 who had mild COVID-19 (a few samples of this study predate the infection). Cell type and time point are not known. The source material was PBMCs or a T cell subset sorted from them (not recorded which). CDR3 sequence: CASSLDYRTGGGETQYF. DNA for the CDR3: TGCGCCAGCAGCTTGGACTACCGGACAGGGGGCGGGGAGACCCAGTACTTC.